These 13 T cell receptor beta chains came from one sample sequenced in a study of blood T cells in healthy people across ages. Alongside a J-beta primer mix, a sample-barcoded 5' primer served in a second PCR lasting roughly 7 to 11 cycles. TCRdb itself ran the 5' RACE reads through MiXCR, one entry per CDR3 protein. The profile shows approximately 850,000 distinct CDR3 sequences, nearly 60% of them singletons. The sequencing sample was made of blood. These receptor sequences come from a young man in good health.

The chain has TRBV7-2 and TRBJ2-7, with D uncertain. There are 14 residues in the CDR3. Germline loops: CDR1 SGHTA, CDR2 FQGNSA. The V gene lost 5 bases and the J gene lost 3 bases, with 14 bases spanning the gap. CDR3 DNA sequence: TGTGCCAGCAGCCCCCGACCCGGGTACTACGAGCAGTACTTC. It translates to CASSPRPGYYEQYF.

The rearrangement links TRBV3-1 to TRBJ2-5; no definite D call. The CDR3 spans 14 residues. CDR1 and CDR2 (germline): LGHDT, YNNKEL (reference sequence). Trimming removed 2 bases from V and 2 bases from J, with 9 bases in between. For the CDR3, the DNA is TGTGCCAGCAGCCAATTACTGACGCAAGAGACCCAGTACTTC. The encoded protein is CASSQLLTQETQYF.

Comments on this clonotype: A much larger clone differs by one base, so this may be a read error. The chain employs TRBV3-1 and TRBJ2-1; 11 nucleotides align to TRBD2. The germline V gene has CDR1 LGHDT and CDR2 YNNKEL (reference sequence). J gave up 13 bases and V 3 bases, and 11 bases lay outside the gene matches. The length of the CDR3 is 15 residues. For the CDR3, the DNA is TGTGCCAGCAGCCACTTTAGCGGGAGGGAAGAGACCCAGTTCTTC. This sequence encodes CASSHFSGREETQFF.

The chain has TRBV20-1 and TRBJ1-2, with no clear D. CDR1 and CDR2 (germline): DFQATT, SNEGSKA (reference sequence). Trimming left V 0 bases short and J 3 bases short, with 14 bases between. The CDR3 length is 15 residues. CDR3 sequence reads: CSARDLAYSHYGYTF. In DNA form, the CDR3 reads TGCAGTGCTAGAGATCTGGCGTACAGTCACTATGGCTACACCTTC.

This clonotype was counted a few times. The J gene is TRBJ2-7, the V gene TRBV12-3 or TRBV12-4, with 10 bases that match TRBD2. This CDR3 is built from 14 residues. Trimming cost V 5 bases and J 2 bases; bases outside gene matches: 3. CDR3 sequence: CASSRLAGPYEQYF. For the CDR3, the DNA is TGTGCCAGCAGTCGACTAGCGGGTCCCTACGAGCAGTACTTC.

With regard to this clonotype: One end of the junction is discordant with germline, which a read error may explain. The rearrangement links TRBV7-9 to TRBJ2-1; a weak D match, TRBD2 (6 bases). This CDR3 region has 18 residues. Germline V gives CDR1 SEHNR, CDR2 FQNEAQ (reference sequence). In DNA form, the CDR3 reads TGTGCCGGCAGCTTAGGGACTCGGACCGAGTGGTCCTACAATGAGCAGTTCTTC. Translating gives CAGSLGTRTEWSYNEQFF.

This clonotype has only a few counts. The chain employs TRBV4-3 and TRBJ2-7; 7 bases line up with TRBD2. V was pared by 4 bases and J by 0 bases, with 6 bases of the junction left unmatched. Per germline, CDR1 LGHNA and CDR2 YSLEER. The CDR3 sequence is 15 residues long. The CDR3 spells CASSPDTSDSYEQYF. In DNA, the CDR3 is TGCGCCAGCAGCCCCGATACTAGCGACTCCTACGAGCAGTACTTC.

V is TRBV20-1 and J is TRBJ2-1; perhaps TRBD2 as D (6 bases). CDR1 and CDR2 from the germline V gene are DFQATT and SNEGSKA (reference sequence). This CDR3 is 14 amino acids long. With 0 bases removed from V and 8 bases from J, the gap between germline ends came to 14 bases. CDR3 nucleotide sequence: TGCAGTGCTAGAGATCTCGGGGGTCCGGATGAGCAGTTCTTC. Amino acids: CSARDLGGPDEQFF.

The rearrangement uses TRBV6-2 or TRBV6-3 and TRBJ2-3; 9 positions match TRBD2. CDR3 length: 15 residues. Trimming removed 6 bases from V and 6 bases from J; junction bases left unmatched: 10. Per germline, CDR1 MNHEY and CDR2 SVGEGT. CDR3 bases: TGTGCCAGCAGCCCGACTAGCGGCCCCTGGGATACGCAGTATTTT. Translated, it gives CASSPTSGPWDTQYF.

The chain uses TRBV25-1 and TRBJ1-1, with D tentatively TRBD1 (6 bases). This CDR3 has 13 amino acids. From germline, CDR1 is MGHDK and CDR2 SYGVNS. Trimming shortened V by 4 bases and J by 5 bases, and 11 bases separated the two germline ends. DNA of the CDR3: TGTGCCAGCAGTGCAGGGGTGAGGACTGAAGCTTTCTTT. This encodes CASSAGVRTEAFF.

V is TRBV20-1 and J is TRBJ1-2; D is ambiguous. CDR3 length: 14 amino acids. Trimming pared 8 bases from V and 2 bases from J, leaving 18 bases between. Germline CDR1 DFQATT, CDR2 SNEGSKA (reference sequence). The CDR3 DNA reads TGCAGTTCCCAGAGGATCCCGAGAAACTATGGCTACACCTTC. It encodes CSSQRIPRNYGYTF.

This sequence joins TRBV3-1 and TRBJ2-7; TRBD1 aligns across 8 bases. The J call may be mistaken, given a closer DNA end match to TRBJ2-5. Germline CDR1 LGHDT, CDR2 YNNKEL (reference sequence). The CDR3 has 15 amino acids. CDR3 sequence (DNA): TGTGCCAGCAGCCGCCAGGACAGGGTAGTAGAGACCCAGTACTTC. It yields the protein CASSRQDRVVETQYF.

The genes are TRBV11-2 and TRBJ2-3, with D perhaps TRBD2 (5 bases). This CDR3 is 14 amino acids long. Per the germline V gene, CDR1 is SGHAT and CDR2 is FQNNGV. Trimming pared 4 bases from V and 3 bases from J, leaving 11 bases between. This CDR3 is CASSSWTGTDTQYF. The CDR3 bases are TGTGCCAGCAGCTCGTGGACGGGGACAGATACGCAGTATTTT.